Below, one T cell receptor beta chain is given with its context. Its antigen is not yet known. No per-base quality is available; no much larger clone lies one base away. Trimming takes 3 bases from V and 1 base from J, and the germline ends sit 21 bases apart. From the cysteine up to the phenylalanine, the CDR3 has a length of 17 residues. CDR3 DNA is the only sequence kept; it has 51 bases, read in frame from the first base. Looking up the germline V gene (reference sequence) yields CDR1 GTSNPN and CDR2 SVGIG. This specimen comes from a study of CD8+CD57+ T cells in acquired aplastic anemia (dated 2018 in TCRdb). For the wider study: Extracted DNA from sorted CD4+ and CD8+ cells averaged approximately 3.4 ug, ranging from about 0.17 to 30 ug.

The study at large found these results: Although 25 to 30 CD8+ CDR3 sequences were shared by patients and controls, these sequences appeared highly expressed in patients and within the immunodominant clones of patients. Between patients and healthy controls, no significant difference in CD8+ Simpson's diversity was found (P=0.060).

Genomic DNA was used as template for profiling of TCR beta VDJ combinations and CDR3 sequences. An Illumina HiSeq 2000 was used for TCR repertoire sequencing. The authors' pipeline ran thus. TRBV/TRBJ rearrangement plots, CDR3 size and DJ length profiles, and Simpson's diversity index were used to assess repertoires. The most abundant DNA sequence in the deep sequencing data was defined as the immunodominant clone. CDR3 amino acid sequences were checked for sharing between subjects and were compared against published repertoires and the VDJdb database. TCRdb reanalyzed the raw reads on its own, using fastp at Q25 for trimming and MiXCR for clone calling, and kept in-frame beta chains. CDR3 protein duplicates are merged, each entry listing the most common genes and DNA. In this record, the V and J calls reflect TCRdb's handling and not the investigators' own analysis. For this sample there are around 250,000 distinct CDR3 sequences; 56% appear just once. The top ten hold approximately 8% of the sample.

The study deep-sequenced TCR repertoires of sorted CD4+ and CD8+ blood T cells from severe aplastic anemia patients and healthy subjects. Ficoll-Paque density gradient centrifugation was used to isolate peripheral blood mononuclear cells. Before DNA extraction, CD4+ and CD8+ T cells were sorted by FACS or by magnetic beads. The sequence was collected from a human donor with severe aplastic anemia or a healthy control (not recorded which). Rearrangement joined TRBV30 to TRBJ1-2; a tentative D call is TRBD1 (5 bases match). Source material: sorted CD4+, CD8+, or CD8+CD57+ T cells (not recorded which) from PBMCs. DNA sequence: TGTGCCTGGAGCGCAACAGGTCCCGGACCTTTTAACTATGGCTACACCTTC. It codes for CAWSATGPGPFNYGYTF.